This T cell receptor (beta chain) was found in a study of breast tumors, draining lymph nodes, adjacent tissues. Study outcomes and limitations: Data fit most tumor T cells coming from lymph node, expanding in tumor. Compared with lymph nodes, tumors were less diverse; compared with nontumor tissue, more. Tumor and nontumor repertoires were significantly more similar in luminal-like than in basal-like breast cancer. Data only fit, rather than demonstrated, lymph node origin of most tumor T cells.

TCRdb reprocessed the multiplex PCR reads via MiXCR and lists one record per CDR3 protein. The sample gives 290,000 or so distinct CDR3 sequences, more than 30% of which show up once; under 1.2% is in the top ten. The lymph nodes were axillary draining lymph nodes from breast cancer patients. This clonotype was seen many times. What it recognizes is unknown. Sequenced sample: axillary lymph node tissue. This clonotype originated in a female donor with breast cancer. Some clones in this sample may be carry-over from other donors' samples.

The chain's CDR3 is CASSLAAVYQETQYF. In nucleotides, the CDR3 is TGTGCCAGCAGTTTAGCAGCGGTATACCAAGAGACCCAGTACTTC. This chain links TRBV12-3 or TRBV12-4 with TRBJ2-5; D perhaps matches TRBD2 (5 bases). Deletions cut 0 bases from V and 0 bases from J, with 8 bases between. The CDR3 contains 15 residues.